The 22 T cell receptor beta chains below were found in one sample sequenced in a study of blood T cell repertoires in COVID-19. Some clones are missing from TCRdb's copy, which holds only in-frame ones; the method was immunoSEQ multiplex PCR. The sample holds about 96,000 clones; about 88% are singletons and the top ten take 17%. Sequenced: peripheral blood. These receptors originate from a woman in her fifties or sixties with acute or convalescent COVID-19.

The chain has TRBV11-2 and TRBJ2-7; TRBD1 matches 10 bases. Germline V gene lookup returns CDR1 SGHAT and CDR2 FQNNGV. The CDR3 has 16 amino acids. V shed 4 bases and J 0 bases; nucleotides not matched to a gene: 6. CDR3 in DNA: TGTGCCAGCAGCTCGGGGACAGGGGTGTTCTCCTACGAGCAGTACTTC. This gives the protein CASSSGTGVFSYEQYF.

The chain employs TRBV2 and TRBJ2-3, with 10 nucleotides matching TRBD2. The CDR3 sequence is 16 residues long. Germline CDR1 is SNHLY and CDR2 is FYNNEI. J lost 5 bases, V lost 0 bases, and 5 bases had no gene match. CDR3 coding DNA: TGTGCCAGCAGTGAAGCGGTAGCGGGGGGTGTAGATACGCAGTATTTT. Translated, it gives CASSEAVAGGVDTQYF.

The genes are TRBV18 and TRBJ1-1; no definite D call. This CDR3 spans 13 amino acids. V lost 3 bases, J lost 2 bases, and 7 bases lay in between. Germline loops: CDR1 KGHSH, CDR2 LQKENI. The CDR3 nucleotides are TGTGCCAGCTCACCGACATTAAACACTGAAGCTTTCTTT. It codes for CASSPTLNTEAFF.

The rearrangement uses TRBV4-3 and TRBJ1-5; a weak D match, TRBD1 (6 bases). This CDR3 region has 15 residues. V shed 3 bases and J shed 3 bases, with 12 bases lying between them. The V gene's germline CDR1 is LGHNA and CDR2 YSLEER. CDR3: CASSQGAGNNQPQHF. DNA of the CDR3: TGCGCCAGCAGCCAGGGGGCTGGGAACAATCAGCCCCAGCATTTT.

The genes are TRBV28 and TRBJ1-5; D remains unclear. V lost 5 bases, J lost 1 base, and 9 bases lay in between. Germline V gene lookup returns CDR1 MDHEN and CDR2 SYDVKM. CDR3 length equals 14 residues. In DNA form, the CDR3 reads TGTGCCAGCAGTCTAACGGGGAGCAATCAGCCCCAGCATTTT. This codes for CASSLTGSNQPQHF.

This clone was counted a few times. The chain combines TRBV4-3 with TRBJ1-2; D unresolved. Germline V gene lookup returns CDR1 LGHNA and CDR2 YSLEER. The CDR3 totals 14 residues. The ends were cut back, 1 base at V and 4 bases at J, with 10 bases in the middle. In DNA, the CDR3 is TGCGCCAGCAGCCAAGTGAGCGGGAGCTATGGCTACACCTTC. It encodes CASSQVSGSYGYTF.

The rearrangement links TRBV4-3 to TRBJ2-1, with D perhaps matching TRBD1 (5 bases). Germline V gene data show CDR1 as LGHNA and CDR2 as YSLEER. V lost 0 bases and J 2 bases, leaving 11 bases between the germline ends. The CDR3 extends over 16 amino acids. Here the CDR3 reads CASSQDRASTYNEQFF. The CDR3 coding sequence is TGCGCCAGCAGCCAAGACAGGGCTTCTACCTACAATGAGCAGTTCTTC.

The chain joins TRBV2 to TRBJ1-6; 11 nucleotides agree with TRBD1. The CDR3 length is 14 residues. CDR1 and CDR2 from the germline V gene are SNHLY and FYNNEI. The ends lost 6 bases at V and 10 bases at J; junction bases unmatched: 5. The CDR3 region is CASSKDRGQSPLHF. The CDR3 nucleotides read TGTGCCAGCAGCAAGGACAGGGGGCAATCACCCCTCCACTTT.

The CDR3 DNA is TGTGCCAGCAGCCTGGGACAGCCAGTCTACGAGCAGTACTTC. Residues: CASSLGQPVYEQYF. The J gene is TRBJ2-7, the V gene TRBV7-9; TRBD1 matches at 7 bases. Germline values: CDR1 SEHNR, CDR2 FQNEAQ (reference sequence). J was trimmed by 3 bases and V by 5 bases; bases with no gene match: 7. This CDR3 is 14 amino acids long. The full variable domain, completed using reference TRBV7-9 and TRBJ2-7, is DTGVSQNPRHKITKRGQNVTFRCDPISEHNRLYWYRQTLGQGPEFLTYFQNEAQLEKSRLLSDRFSAERPKGSFSTLEIQRTEQGDSAMYLCASSLGQPVYEQYFGPGTRLTVT.

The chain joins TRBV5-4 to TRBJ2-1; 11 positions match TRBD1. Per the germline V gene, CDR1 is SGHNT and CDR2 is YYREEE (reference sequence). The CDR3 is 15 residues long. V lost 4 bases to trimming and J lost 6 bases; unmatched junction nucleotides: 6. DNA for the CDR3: TGTGCCAGCAGCCGTGGACAGGGGGCTTTCAATGAGCAGTTCTTC. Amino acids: CASSRGQGAFNEQFF.

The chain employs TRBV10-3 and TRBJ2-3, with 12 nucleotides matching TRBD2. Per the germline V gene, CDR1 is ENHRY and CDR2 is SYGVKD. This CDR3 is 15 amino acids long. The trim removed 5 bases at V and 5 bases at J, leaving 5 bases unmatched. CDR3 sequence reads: CAISLTSGGIDTQYF. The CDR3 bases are TGTGCCATCAGTCTAACTAGCGGGGGGATAGATACGCAGTATTTT.

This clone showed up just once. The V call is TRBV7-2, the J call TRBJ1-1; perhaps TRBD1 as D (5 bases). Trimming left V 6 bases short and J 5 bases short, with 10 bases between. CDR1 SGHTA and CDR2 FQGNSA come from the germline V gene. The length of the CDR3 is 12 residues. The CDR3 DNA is TGTGCCAGCAGGATACAGGCGACTGAAGCTTTCTTT. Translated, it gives CASRIQATEAFF.

CDR3 sequence: CASSRSGTGYLRTEAFF. Here the CDR3 DNA reads TGTGCCAGCAGCCGTTCCGGGACAGGATACCTCAGAACTGAAGCTTTCTTT. This rearrangement joins TRBV11-2 to TRBJ1-1, with 8 positions matching TRBD1. This CDR3 comprises 17 residues. V lost 5 bases, J lost 5 bases, and 16 bases stayed unmatched. Germline loops: CDR1 SGHAT, CDR2 FQNNGV. The full variable domain, with the rest looked up from reference TRBV11-2 and TRBJ1-1, is EAGVAQSPRYKIIEKRQSVAFWCNPISGHATLYWYQQILGQGPKLLIQFQNNGVVDDSQLPKDRFSAERLKGVDSTLKIQPAKLEDSAVYLCASSRSGTGYLRTEAFFGQGTRLTVV.

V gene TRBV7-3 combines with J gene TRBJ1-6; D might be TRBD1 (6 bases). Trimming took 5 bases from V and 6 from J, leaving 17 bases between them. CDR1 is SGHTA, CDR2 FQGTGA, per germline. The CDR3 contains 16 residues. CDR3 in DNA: TGTGCCAGCAGCCGGACAGCCCGGGGATTTAATTCACCCCTCCACTTT. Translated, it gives CASSRTARGFNSPLHF.

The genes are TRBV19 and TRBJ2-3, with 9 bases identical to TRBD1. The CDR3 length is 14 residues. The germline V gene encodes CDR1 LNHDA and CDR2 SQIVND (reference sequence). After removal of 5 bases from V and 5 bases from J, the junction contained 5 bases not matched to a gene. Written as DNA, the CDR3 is TGTGCCAGTAGTTGGACAGGGGCAGTAGATACGCAGTATTTT. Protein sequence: CASSWTGAVDTQYF.

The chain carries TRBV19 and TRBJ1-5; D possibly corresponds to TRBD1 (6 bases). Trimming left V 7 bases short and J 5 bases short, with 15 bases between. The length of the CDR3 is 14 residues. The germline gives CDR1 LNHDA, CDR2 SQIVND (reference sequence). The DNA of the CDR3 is TGTGCCAGTACTCTACAGGGAATCGATCAGCCCCAGCATTTT. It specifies CASTLQGIDQPQHF.

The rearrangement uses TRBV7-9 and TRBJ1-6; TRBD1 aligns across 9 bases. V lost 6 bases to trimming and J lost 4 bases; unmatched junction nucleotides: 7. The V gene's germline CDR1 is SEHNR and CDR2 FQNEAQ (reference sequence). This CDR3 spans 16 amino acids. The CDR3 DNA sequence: TGTGCCAGCAGACTTGAGACAGGGGGTTATAATTCACCCCTCCACTTT. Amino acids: CASRLETGGYNSPLHF.

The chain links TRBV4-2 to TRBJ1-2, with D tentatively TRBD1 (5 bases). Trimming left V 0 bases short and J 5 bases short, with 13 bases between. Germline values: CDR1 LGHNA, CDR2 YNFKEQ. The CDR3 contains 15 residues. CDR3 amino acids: CASSQEGQGLYGYTF. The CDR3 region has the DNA TGTGCCAGCAGCCAAGAAGGGCAGGGATTGTATGGCTACACCTTC.

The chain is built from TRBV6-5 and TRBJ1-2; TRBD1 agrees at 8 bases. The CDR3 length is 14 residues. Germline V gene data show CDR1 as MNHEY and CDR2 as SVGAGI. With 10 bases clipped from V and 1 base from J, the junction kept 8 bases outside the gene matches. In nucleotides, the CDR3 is TGTGCCATCGAACAGGGGGTAGTTAACTATGGCTACACCTTC. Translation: CAIEQGVVNYGYTF.

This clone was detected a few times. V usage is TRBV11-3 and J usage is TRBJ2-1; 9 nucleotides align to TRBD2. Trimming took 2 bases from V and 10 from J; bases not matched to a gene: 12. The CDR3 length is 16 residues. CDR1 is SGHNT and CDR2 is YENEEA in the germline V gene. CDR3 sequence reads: CASSLFSLRGGREQFF. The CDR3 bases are TGTGCCAGCAGCTTATTTAGCCTGCGGGGGGGCCGAGAGCAGTTCTTC.

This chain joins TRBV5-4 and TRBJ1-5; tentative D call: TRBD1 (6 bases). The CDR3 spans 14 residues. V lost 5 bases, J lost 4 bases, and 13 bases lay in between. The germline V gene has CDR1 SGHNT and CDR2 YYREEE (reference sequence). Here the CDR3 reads CASRNMDSNQPQHF. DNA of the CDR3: TGTGCCAGCAGGAACATGGACAGTAATCAGCCCCAGCATTTT. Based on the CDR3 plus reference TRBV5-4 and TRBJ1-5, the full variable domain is ETGVTQSPTHLIKTRGQQVTLRCSSQSGHNTVSWYQQALGQGPQFIFQYYREEENGRGNFPPRFSGLQFPNYSSELNVNALELDDSALYLCASRNMDSNQPQHFGDGTRLSIL.

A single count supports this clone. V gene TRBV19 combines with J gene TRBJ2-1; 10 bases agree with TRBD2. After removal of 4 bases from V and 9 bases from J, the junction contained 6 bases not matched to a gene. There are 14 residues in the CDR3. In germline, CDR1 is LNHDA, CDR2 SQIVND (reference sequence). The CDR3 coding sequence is TGTGCCAGTAGTAGGACTAGCGGACGGAGTGAGCAGTTCTTC. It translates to CASSRTSGRSEQFF.